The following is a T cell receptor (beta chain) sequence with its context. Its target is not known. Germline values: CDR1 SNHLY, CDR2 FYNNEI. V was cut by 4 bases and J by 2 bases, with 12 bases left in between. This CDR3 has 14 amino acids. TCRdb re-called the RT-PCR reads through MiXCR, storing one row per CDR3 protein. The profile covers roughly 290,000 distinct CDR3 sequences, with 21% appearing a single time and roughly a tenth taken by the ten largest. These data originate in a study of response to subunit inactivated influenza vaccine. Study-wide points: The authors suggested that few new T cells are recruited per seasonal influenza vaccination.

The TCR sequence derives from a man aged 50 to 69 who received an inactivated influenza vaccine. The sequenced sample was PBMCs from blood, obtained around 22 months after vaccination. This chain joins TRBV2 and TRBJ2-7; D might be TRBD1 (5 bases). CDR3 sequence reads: CASSVGEYAYEQYF. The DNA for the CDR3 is TGTGCCAGCAGTGTAGGGGAATACGCCTACGAGCAGTACTTC.